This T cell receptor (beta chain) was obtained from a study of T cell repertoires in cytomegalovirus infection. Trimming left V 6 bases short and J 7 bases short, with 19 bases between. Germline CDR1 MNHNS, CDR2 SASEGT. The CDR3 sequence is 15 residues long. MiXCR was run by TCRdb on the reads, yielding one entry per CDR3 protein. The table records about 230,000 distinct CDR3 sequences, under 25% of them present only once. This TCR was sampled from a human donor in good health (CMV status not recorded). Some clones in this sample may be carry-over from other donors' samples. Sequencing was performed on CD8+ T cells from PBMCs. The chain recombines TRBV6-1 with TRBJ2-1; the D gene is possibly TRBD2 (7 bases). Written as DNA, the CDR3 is TGTGCCAGCAGCCGTTCCGGGGGGCGACAGAATGAGCAGTTCTTC. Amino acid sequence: CASSRSGGRQNEQFF.